A single sample is the source of the 26 T cell receptor beta chains below, sequenced in a study of T-cell memory formation after mild COVID-19. TCRdb passed the 5' RACE reads through MiXCR, listing each CDR3 protein once. Of some 190,000 distinct CDR3 sequences in the sample, around 19% are singletons; the top ten hold about 2.4%. The specimen sequenced was PBMCs or a T cell subset sorted from them (not recorded which). Receptor source: an adult woman who had mild COVID-19 (a few samples of this study predate the infection). Cell type and time point are not known.

This clonotype was seen a few times. The chain couples TRBV9 to TRBJ2-3, with D unclear. CDR3 length equals 15 residues. CDR1 is SGDLS and CDR2 is YYNGEE in the germline V gene. Trimming took off 4 bases at V and 0 bases at J, with 12 bases between the two ends. The CDR3 spells CASSLRWSSTDTQYF. CDR3 coding DNA: TGTGCCAGCAGCTTACGATGGTCTAGCACAGATACGCAGTATTTT.

This clonotype has more than one count but fewer than ten. The chain joins TRBV7-2 to TRBJ1-5, with D unclear. This CDR3 contains 15 residues. The V and J ends lost 3 bases and 4 bases respectively, with 13 bases between them. Germline V CDR1 and CDR2: SGHTA, FQGNSA. The CDR3 DNA follows: TGTGCCAGCAGCTTCGGTCCGGGCGGGAATCAGCCCCAGCATTTT. Its protein is CASSFGPGGNQPQHF.

J is TRBJ2-6 and V is TRBV20-1; D tentatively reads TRBD1 or TRBD2 (6 bases each). The ends were cut back, 6 bases at V and 2 bases at J, with 20 bases in the middle. This CDR3 contains 17 residues. Germline CDR1 DFQATT, CDR2 SNEGSKA (reference sequence). The CDR3 sequence is CSAESPLGGPGANVLTF. The CDR3 nucleotides are TGCAGTGCCGAGTCCCCCCTCGGGGGCCCTGGGGCCAACGTCCTGACTTTC.

A few counts support this clonotype. This chain joins TRBV7-3 and TRBJ2-3, with D possibly being TRBD2 (5 bases). V was clipped by 2 bases and J by 2 bases, with 8 bases between them. This CDR3 region has 14 residues. The germline V gene encodes CDR1 SGHTA and CDR2 FQGTGA. CDR3 loop: CASSLGLPTDTQYF. DNA for the CDR3: TGTGCCAGCAGCTTAGGACTTCCCACAGATACGCAGTATTTT.

This clonotype was seen more than once but under ten times. The gene calls are TRBV7-2 and TRBJ2-5; D unclear. The CDR3 covers 15 residues. CDR1 is SGHTA, CDR2 FQGNSA, per germline. Between the trimmed V and J ends, which lost 2 bases and 3 bases, there was a span of 13 bases. In DNA, the CDR3 is TGTGCCAGCAGCTTATGGGTAGGGCAGAAAGAGACCCAGTACTTC. Its protein product is CASSLWVGQKETQYF.

The V call is TRBV2, the J call TRBJ2-7; 8 bases agree with TRBD1. CDR1 and CDR2 (germline): SNHLY, FYNNEI. With V trimmed by 3 bases and J by 0 bases, 1 base remained unmatched. The CDR3 length is 14 residues. The CDR3 DNA is TGTGCCAGCAGTGAGGACAGGGCCTCCTACGAGCAGTACTTC. Translation: CASSEDRASYEQYF.

This clonotype has a handful of counts. V and J are TRBV6-5 and TRBJ2-7; 8 nucleotides align to TRBD1. Germline values: CDR1 MNHEY, CDR2 SVGAGI. CDR3 length: 14 amino acids. V dropped 2 bases and J dropped 8; count of bases not matched to a gene: 8. CDR3 residues: CASSYEQGARKQYF. CDR3 sequence (DNA): TGTGCCAGCAGTTACGAGCAGGGGGCGCGTAAGCAGTACTTC.

The chain uses TRBV20-1 and TRBJ2-5; perhaps TRBD2 as D (5 bases). Deletions cut 3 bases from V and 2 bases from J, with 10 bases between. The CDR3 runs to 13 residues. CDR1 and CDR2 (germline): DFQATT, SNEGSKA (reference sequence). The CDR3 DNA follows: TGCAGTGCTAGTGATCCGGGGCAAGAGACCCAGTACTTC. As protein: CSASDPGQETQYF.

This clonotype was counted at least ten times. This chain links TRBV5-1 with TRBJ2-3, with TRBD1 identical over 10 bases. CDR1 and CDR2 (germline): SGHRS, YFSETQ. The V gene end was trimmed by 4 bases and the J gene end by 4 bases; junction bases not matched to a gene: 3. The CDR3 has 14 amino acids. The CDR3 DNA reads as TGCGCCAGCAGCCCTGGGACAGGGGCAGATACGCAGTATTTT. It translates to CASSPGTGADTQYF. Based on the CDR3 plus reference TRBV5-1 and TRBJ2-3, the full variable domain is KAGVTQTPRYLIKTRGQQVTLSCSPISGHRSVSWYQQTPGQGLQFLFEYFSETQRNKGNFPGRFSGRQFSNSRSEMNVSTLELGDSALYLCASSPGTGADTQYFGPGTRLTVL.

The chain employs TRBV30 and TRBJ1-6, with a possible D match to TRBD1 (6 bases). From germline, CDR1 is GTSNPN and CDR2 SVGIG (reference sequence). This CDR3 has 13 residues. The V end was cut by 3 bases, the J end by 7 bases, with 10 bases between. Written as DNA, the CDR3 is TGTGCCTGGAGCCCTACAGGGAATTCACCCCTCCACTTT. Its protein product is CAWSPTGNSPLHF.

The V and J genes are TRBV6-5 and TRBJ2-7; possibly TRBD1 for D (6 bases). V dropped 2 bases and J dropped 1 base, with 18 bases sitting between them. The germline V gene encodes CDR1 MNHEY and CDR2 SVGAGI. The CDR3 is made up of 17 amino acids. CDR3 DNA: TGTGCCAGCAGTTACACCTACACAGGGTTCGGTTCCTACGAGCAGTACTTC. Translation gives CASSYTYTGFGSYEQYF.

CDR3 residues: CAWSGLAEGNEQFF. In DNA, the CDR3 is TGTGCCTGGAGTGGGCTGGCGGAGGGCAATGAGCAGTTCTTC. V and J are TRBV30 and TRBJ2-1; perhaps TRBD2 as D (6 bases). The germline V and J ends were trimmed by 1 base and 6 bases, with 13 bases remaining between them. The CDR3 length is 14 residues. Per the germline V gene, CDR1 is GTSNPN and CDR2 is SVGIG (reference sequence).

This chain links TRBV24-1 with TRBJ1-2, with 9 bases aligning to TRBD1. Germline V gene lookup returns CDR1 KGHDR and CDR2 SFDVKD. The CDR3 loop spans 15 amino acids. After removal of 3 bases from V and 6 bases from J, the junction contained 7 bases not matched to a gene. The CDR3 sequence is CATSDPGQGKNGYTF. CDR3 DNA sequence: TGTGCCACCAGTGATCCGGGACAGGGAAAGAATGGCTACACCTTC.

The chain recombines TRBV11-2 with TRBJ2-2; D not resolved. V shed 4 bases and J shed 6 bases, with 12 bases lying between them. CDR3 size: 14 residues. Germline V gene lookup returns CDR1 SGHAT and CDR2 FQNNGV. The CDR3 DNA reads as TGTGCCAGCAGCTCGCTAATCGGTCCCGGGGAGCTGTTTTTT. Translation gives CASSSLIGPGELFF.

This clonotype was picked up a small number of times. The V and J genes are TRBV6-2 or TRBV6-3 and TRBJ2-7; D not resolved. V dropped 4 bases and J dropped 2 bases, with 12 bases sitting between them. CDR1 and CDR2 (germline): MNHEY, SVGEGT. This CDR3 contains 14 residues. The CDR3 DNA reads as TGTGCCAGCAGTTTCTCAAACCCTGCCTACGAGCAGTACTTC. This encodes CASSFSNPAYEQYF.

This clonotype was observed at least ten times. The J gene is TRBJ2-6, the V gene TRBV5-1, with D uncertain. Trimming took off 5 bases at V and 0 bases at J, with 9 bases between the two ends. The length of the CDR3 is 15 residues. CDR1 is SGHRS, CDR2 YFSETQ, per germline. The DNA for the CDR3 is TGCGCCAGCAGACAGCTCGACTCTGGGGCCAACGTCCTGACTTTC. This codes for CASRQLDSGANVLTF.

This clonotype was recorded a few times. The V gene is TRBV7-9, the J gene TRBJ2-3; D is unclear. Trimming pared 5 bases from V and 0 bases from J, leaving 9 bases between. Germline assignment: CDR1 SEHNR and CDR2 FQNEAQ (reference sequence). The CDR3 totals 14 residues. CDR3 bases: TGTGCCAGCAGCCCCCGGATTAGCACAGATACGCAGTATTTT. This codes for CASSPRISTDTQYF.

This clonotype was picked up a small number of times. The V call is TRBV6-5, the J call TRBJ2-1; no definite D call. The ends were cut back, 5 bases at V and 7 bases at J, with 15 bases in the middle. The CDR3 is 14 amino acids. Germline lookup yields CDR1 MNHEY and CDR2 SVGAGI. The CDR3, as DNA: TGTGCCAGCAGTCGAATTGGCCTTAGGAATGAGCAGTTCTTC. Protein: CASSRIGLRNEQFF.

There are a few counts of this clonotype. This chain's CDR3 is CSGKMTGGAEAFF. The CDR3 region has the DNA TGCAGCGGGAAAATGACAGGGGGAGCTGAAGCTTTCTTT. The chain couples TRBV29-1 to TRBJ1-1; 9 bases fit TRBD1. The CDR3 consists of 13 residues. In germline, CDR1 is SQVTM, CDR2 ANQGSEA. V shed 7 bases, J shed 6 bases, and the junction held 9 bases outside the gene matches.

The chain joins TRBV29-1 to TRBJ2-7, with D perhaps given as TRBD1 or TRBD2 (5 bases each). Germline V lookup: CDR1 SQVTM, CDR2 ANQGSEA. This CDR3 region has 13 residues. The V end was cut by 4 bases, the J end by 3 bases, with 13 bases between. This CDR3 is CSVVTGGSYEQYF. The CDR3 nucleotides read TGCAGCGTTGTTACAGGTGGGAGCTACGAGCAGTACTTC.

This clonotype was picked up a small number of times. The V and J genes are TRBV20-1 and TRBJ2-1; 9 bases are a match to TRBD2. Germline V gene data show CDR1 as DFQATT and CDR2 as SNEGSKA (reference sequence). V was pared by 3 bases and J by 4 bases, with 19 bases of the junction left unmatched. The CDR3 is 19 residues long. In nucleotides, the CDR3 is TGCAGTGCTAGTGGGTCTGCTAGCGGGATGCACAAGGGGTACAATGAGCAGTTCTTC. Amino acids: CSASGSASGMHKGYNEQFF.

V and J are TRBV19 and TRBJ2-3, with 13 bases fitting TRBD2. After removal of 3 bases from V and 4 bases from J, the junction contained 13 bases not matched to a gene. Looked up from germline, CDR1 is LNHDA and CDR2 is SQIVND (reference sequence). This CDR3 region has 19 residues. CDR3 in amino acids: CASSMERLAGGRSADTQYF. In DNA form, the CDR3 reads TGTGCCAGTAGTATGGAGAGACTAGCGGGAGGTCGATCCGCAGATACGCAGTATTTT.

This clonotype has more than one count but fewer than ten. The gene calls are TRBV6-2 or TRBV6-3 and TRBJ1-1; TRBD1 aligns across 8 bases. Germline V gives CDR1 MNHEY, CDR2 SVGEGT. V was clipped by 0 bases and J by 2 bases; unmatched bases: 5. The CDR3 is 16 residues long. CDR3 region: CASSYSGGQVNTEAFF. CDR3 coding DNA: TGTGCCAGCAGTTACTCTGGGGGACAGGTAAACACTGAAGCTTTCTTT.

The rearrangement links TRBV6-5 to TRBJ1-2, with D possibly matching TRBD1 (5 bases). The V and J ends lost 7 bases and 7 bases respectively, with 22 bases between them. The CDR3 runs 15 residues. CDR1 and CDR2 (germline): MNHEY, SVGAGI. The CDR3 protein is CASNPGGASWVGYTF. The CDR3 bases are TGTGCCAGCAACCCTGGCGGGGCCTCATGGGTTGGCTACACCTTC.

CDR3 region: CASRDRGYNEQFF. DNA for the CDR3: TGTGCCAGCAGGGACAGGGGTTACAATGAGCAGTTCTTC. V is TRBV2 and J is TRBJ2-1; 9 positions agree with TRBD1. The CDR3 has 13 amino acids. V was pared by 6 bases and J by 4 bases, with 1 base of the junction left unmatched. Germline-derived CDR1 and CDR2 are SNHLY and FYNNEI.

In its sample, this clonotype was seen a few times. The V call is TRBV5-1, the J call TRBJ2-3; TRBD1 agrees at 7 bases. The V gene end was trimmed by 6 bases and the J gene end by 7 bases; junction bases not matched to a gene: 23. Germline V lookup: CDR1 SGHRS, CDR2 YFSETQ. The CDR3 has 18 residues. The CDR3 DNA reads TGCGCCAGCACCCCGTTTCGACAGGGCGCACGGGAAAAAAATACGCAGTATTTT. Encoded protein: CASTPFRQGAREKNTQYF.